The 28 T cell receptor beta chains reported below all come from one sample, sequenced in a study of blood T cell repertoires in COVID-19. The table came from immunoSEQ multiplex PCR; TCRdb's copy has only in-frame clones and leaves some out. Found here are 210,000 or so clones, 80% to 85% of them singletons; the top ten hold about a sixth. The sequencing input was peripheral blood. These receptors originate from a woman of 80 years or more with active or convalescent COVID-19.

This rearrangement joins TRBV9 to TRBJ1-2; 10 bases match TRBD1. J lost 5 bases, V lost 4 bases, and 8 bases had no gene match. The germline V gene has CDR1 SGDLS and CDR2 YYNGEE. This CDR3 has 15 residues. The CDR3 loop is CASSPEDRGWYGYTF. The DNA for the CDR3 is TGTGCCAGCAGCCCCGAGGACAGGGGGTGGTATGGCTACACCTTC.

This clone has just one count. The V and J genes are TRBV4-1 and TRBJ2-2; unclear D gene. In germline, CDR1 is MGHRA, CDR2 YSYEKL. This CDR3 region has 16 residues. V gave up 4 bases and J gave up 0 bases, with 12 bases separating them. CDR3 amino acids: CASSPWKSANTGELFF. CDR3 DNA: TGCGCCAGCAGCCCGTGGAAGAGCGCGAACACCGGGGAGCTGTTTTTT.

The chain joins TRBV5-4 to TRBJ1-4; 9 bases align to TRBD1. Per germline, CDR1 SGHNT and CDR2 YYREEE (reference sequence). The CDR3 is 14 residues long. Germline trimming cut 4 bases from V and 5 bases from J; bases unmatched to any gene: 3. The DNA for the CDR3 is TGTGCCAGCAGCCCGGGACAGGGAAATGAAAAACTGTTTTTT. This codes for CASSPGQGNEKLFF.

The chain is built from TRBV9 and TRBJ1-4; D is possibly TRBD1 (5 bases). The CDR3 totals 16 residues. Between the trimmed V and J ends, which lost 3 bases and 2 bases, there was a span of 14 bases. In germline, CDR1 is SGDLS, CDR2 YYNGEE. The CDR3 loop reads CASSAQSGRTNEKLFF. CDR3 nucleotides: TGTGCCAGCAGCGCTCAATCAGGGAGGACTAATGAAAAACTGTTTTTT.

V gene TRBV11-2 combines with J gene TRBJ1-3; D possibly corresponds to TRBD1 (6 bases). The germline gives CDR1 SGHAT, CDR2 FQNNGV. This CDR3 has 17 residues. Trimming pared 5 bases from V and 0 bases from J, leaving 17 bases between. The CDR3 sequence is CASSPSWTATSGNTIYF. CDR3 coding DNA: TGTGCCAGCAGCCCATCCTGGACAGCCACCTCTGGAAACACCATATATTTT.

This chain links TRBV15 with TRBJ2-5; 7 nucleotides match TRBD1. Germline V lookup: CDR1 LNHNV, CDR2 YYDKDF (reference sequence). This CDR3 is 15 amino acids long. J was trimmed by 5 bases and V by 1 base; bases with no gene match: 7. The CDR3 bases are TGTGCCACCAGCAGAGGCACAGGGGTTAAGGAGACCCAGTACTTC. Amino acids: CATSRGTGVKETQYF.

The chain is built from TRBV6-1 and TRBJ1-2, with D perhaps TRBD1 (5 bases). Trimming stripped 0 bases from V and 8 bases from J, with 13 bases between. Per the germline V gene, CDR1 is MNHNS and CDR2 is SASEGT. This CDR3 has 14 residues. CDR3 DNA: TGTGCCAGCAGTGAAGCCCGGACAAGGGCGGGCTACACCTTC. Its translation: CASSEARTRAGYTF.

The chain couples TRBV5-4 to TRBJ2-7; the match to TRBD1 covers 12 bases. With V trimmed by 4 bases and J by 6 bases, 5 bases remained unmatched. There are 14 residues in the CDR3. CDR1 and CDR2 (germline): SGHNT, YYREEE (reference sequence). The CDR3 sequence: CASSRGQGAIEQYF. The CDR3, as DNA: TGTGCCAGCAGCCGGGGACAGGGGGCGATCGAGCAGTACTTC.

The genes are TRBV28 and TRBJ1-4; the D is unclear. V was cut by 2 bases and J by 4 bases, with 8 bases left in between. The CDR3 is 14 amino acids. Germline CDR1 is MDHEN and CDR2 is SYDVKM. The CDR3 nucleotides are TGTGCCAGCAGTTTACTCCACGGTAATGAAAAACTGTTTTTT. It codes for CASSLLHGNEKLFF. The complete variable domain, with remaining parts taken from reference TRBV28 and TRBJ1-4, reads DVKVTQSSRYLVKRTGEKVFLECVQDMDHENMFWYRQDPGLGLRLIYFSYDVKMKEKGDIPEGYSVSREKKERFSLILESASTNQTSMYLCASSLLHGNEKLFFGSGTQLSVL.

This chain uses TRBV3-1 (or the pseudogene TRBV3-2) with TRBJ2-1; 9 positions agree with TRBD2. The V gene end was trimmed by 6 bases and the J gene end by 3 bases; junction bases not matched to a gene: 6. This CDR3 spans 15 amino acids. The germline gives CDR1 LGHDT, CDR2 YNNKEL (reference sequence). The CDR3 loop reads CASRLGLAGYNEQFF. CDR3 in DNA: TGTGCCAGCAGACTGGGACTAGCCGGCTACAATGAGCAGTTCTTC.

V gene TRBV12-3 or TRBV12-4 combines with J gene TRBJ1-1, with D possibly being TRBD1 (5 bases). This CDR3 has 13 residues. The V end lost 10 bases, the J end lost 0 bases, and 12 bases lay between the germline ends. CDR3 residues: CATQTEMNTEAFF. The CDR3 nucleotides read TGTGCCACCCAGACAGAGATGAACACTGAAGCTTTCTTT.

The rearrangement joins TRBV30 to TRBJ2-3, with D perhaps TRBD1 (5 bases). This CDR3 contains 14 residues. Germline CDR1 and CDR2: GTSNPN and SVGIG (reference sequence). The V gene lost 7 bases and the J gene lost 2 bases, with 16 bases spanning the gap. In nucleotides, the CDR3 is TGTGCCTCTCTTAAAAGGGGTTACACAGATACGCAGTATTTT. It codes for CASLKRGYTDTQYF.

This chain connects TRBV18 to TRBJ1-3; TRBD1 matches 7 bases. The germline CDR1 and CDR2 sequences are KGHSH and LQKENI. V was clipped by 0 bases and J by 1 base; unmatched bases: 3. The CDR3 runs to 16 residues. CDR3 residues: CASSPPARGSGNTIYF. CDR3 DNA sequence: TGTGCCAGCTCACCACCGGCCAGGGGGTCTGGAAACACCATATATTTT.

The V gene is TRBV4-1, the J gene TRBJ2-7; the match to TRBD1 covers 7 bases. Losses at the gene ends were 4 bases for V and 2 bases for J; bases not matched to a gene: 8. Germline V lookup: CDR1 MGHRA, CDR2 YSYEKL. This CDR3 has 15 amino acids. For the CDR3, the DNA is TGCGCCAGCAGCCCCCGACAGGGTGATGCCTACGAGCAGTACTTC. Translation gives CASSPRQGDAYEQYF.

The J gene is TRBJ2-5, the V gene TRBV5-4; 8 bases match TRBD2. The germline gives CDR1 SGHNT, CDR2 YYREEE (reference sequence). V gave up 0 bases and J gave up 4 bases; unmatched junction bases: 5. This CDR3 comprises 15 residues. For the CDR3, the DNA is TGTGCCAGCAGCTTGGGGGGACTAGAACGAGAGACCCAGTACTTC. Protein sequence: CASSLGGLERETQYF.

The chain is built from TRBV15 and TRBJ2-1; TRBD1 matches at 8 bases. V trimming: 0 bases; J trimming: 6 bases; junction bases outside the gene matches: 4. CDR1 and CDR2 (germline): LNHNV, YYDKDF (reference sequence). CDR3 size: 15 residues. The CDR3 loop reads CATSRDLTGGNEQFF. DNA of the CDR3: TGTGCCACCAGCAGAGATCTTACAGGGGGCAATGAGCAGTTCTTC.

CDR3 DNA sequence: TGTGCCAGCAGGAACGGACTGAGCGGGATTATCGAGCAGTACTTC. Translation: CASRNGLSGIIEQYF. The rearrangement joins TRBV28 to TRBJ2-7, with TRBD2 identical over 7 bases. Germline V CDR1 and CDR2: MDHEN, SYDVKM. With 6 bases clipped from V and 6 bases from J, the junction kept 14 bases outside the gene matches. The CDR3 covers 15 residues.

The V and J genes are TRBV15 and TRBJ2-7, with 11 nucleotides matching TRBD2. V gave up 0 bases and J gave up 7 bases; unmatched junction bases: 5. In germline, CDR1 is LNHNV, CDR2 YYDKDF (reference sequence). The CDR3 covers 15 residues. DNA for the CDR3: TGTGCCACCAGCAGAGACCAACTAGCGGGGGCTGAGCAGTACTTC. Its protein product is CATSRDQLAGAEQYF.

The rearrangement links TRBV5-1 to TRBJ1-6; 8 bases fit TRBD1. The CDR3 totals 14 residues. The germline CDR1 and CDR2 sequences are SGHRS and YFSETQ. With 4 bases clipped from V and 11 bases from J, the junction kept 8 bases outside the gene matches. CDR3 bases: TGCGCCAGCAGCACTGACAGGGGCCTCACACCCCTCCACTTT. It specifies CASSTDRGLTPLHF.

This rearrangement joins TRBV7-3 to TRBJ2-1, with 7 bases that match TRBD2. This CDR3 has 14 residues. J was trimmed by 9 bases and V by 2 bases; bases with no gene match: 7. The germline gives CDR1 SGHTA, CDR2 FQGTGA. The CDR3 nucleotides are TGTGCCAGCAGCTTACAGGGAGGGATGGGTGAGCAGTTCTTC. Translated, it gives CASSLQGGMGEQFF.

CDR3 protein: CASSLTGGQGNSPLHF. Written as DNA, the CDR3 is TGTGCCAGCAGCTTAACGGGTGGACAGGGTAATTCACCCCTCCACTTT. V and J are TRBV7-9 and TRBJ1-6, with 8 bases lining up with TRBD1. The CDR3 contains 16 residues. Trimming took 2 bases from V and 6 from J; bases not matched to a gene: 6. CDR1 is SEHNR and CDR2 is FQNEAQ in the germline V gene (reference sequence).

This rearrangement joins TRBV25-1 to TRBJ2-2; the match to TRBD1 covers 9 bases. CDR1 and CDR2 from the germline V gene are MGHDK and SYGVNS. The CDR3 has 15 amino acids. Germline trimming cut 5 bases from V and 6 bases from J; bases unmatched to any gene: 7. As DNA, the CDR3 is TGTGCCAGCAGTCCCCGCCGGGACAGGGCCGGGGAGCTGTTTTTT. Its translation: CASSPRRDRAGELFF.

V gene TRBV27 combines with J gene TRBJ2-6; 7 bases line up with TRBD1. The CDR3 totals 17 residues. Germline V gene data show CDR1 as MNHEY and CDR2 as SMNVEV (reference sequence). Trimming took 3 bases from V and 1 from J; bases not matched to a gene: 6. The CDR3 is CASSFGTVYSGANVLTF. The CDR3 DNA is TGTGCCAGCAGTTTCGGGACAGTTTATTCTGGGGCCAACGTCCTGACTTTC.

The rearrangement links TRBV4-3 to TRBJ2-3; no clear D gene. CDR1 and CDR2 (germline): LGHNA, YSLEER. V lost 1 base and J lost 6, with 8 bases in between. The CDR3 has 13 residues. The CDR3 protein is CASSQGTVDTQYF. CDR3 in DNA: TGCGCCAGCAGCCAAGGAACGGTCGATACGCAGTATTTT.

The V and J genes are TRBV25-1 and TRBJ2-2, with D possibly being TRBD1 (5 bases). The germline V gene has CDR1 MGHDK and CDR2 SYGVNS. Trimming removed 6 bases from V and 3 bases from J, with 14 bases in between. This CDR3 is built from 15 residues. Here the CDR3 DNA reads TGTGCCAGCAGCGTGCCGGACACCCACACCGGGGAGCTGTTTTTT. Its translation: CASSVPDTHTGELFF.

V usage is TRBV9 and J usage is TRBJ2-3; a possible D gene is TRBD2 (7 bases). V was pared by 4 bases and J by 8 bases, with 23 bases between. The V gene's germline CDR1 is SGDLS and CDR2 YYNGEE. The CDR3 loop spans 16 amino acids. The CDR3 sequence: CASSPTLGGGQGTQYF. In DNA, the CDR3 is TGTGCCAGCAGCCCCACCCTTGGGGGGGGGCAGGGTACGCAGTATTTT.

The CDR3 region is CAWSGGLTNTEAFF. The CDR3 DNA sequence: TGTGCCTGGAGTGGAGGGTTGACGAACACTGAAGCTTTCTTT. V gene TRBV30 combines with J gene TRBJ1-1; D call uncertain. This CDR3 region has 14 residues. Trimming stripped 1 base from V and 1 base from J, with 10 bases between. CDR1 is GTSNPN and CDR2 is SVGIG in the germline V gene (reference sequence).

This clone was found once. The rearrangement links TRBV6-5 to TRBJ1-3, with D uncertain. This CDR3 is 13 amino acids long. The germline gives CDR1 MNHEY, CDR2 SVGAGI. The V end lost 8 bases, the J end lost 3 bases, and 11 bases lay between the germline ends. CDR3: CASFRTIGNTIYF. The CDR3 coding sequence is TGTGCCAGCTTTCGGACTATTGGAAACACCATATATTTT.